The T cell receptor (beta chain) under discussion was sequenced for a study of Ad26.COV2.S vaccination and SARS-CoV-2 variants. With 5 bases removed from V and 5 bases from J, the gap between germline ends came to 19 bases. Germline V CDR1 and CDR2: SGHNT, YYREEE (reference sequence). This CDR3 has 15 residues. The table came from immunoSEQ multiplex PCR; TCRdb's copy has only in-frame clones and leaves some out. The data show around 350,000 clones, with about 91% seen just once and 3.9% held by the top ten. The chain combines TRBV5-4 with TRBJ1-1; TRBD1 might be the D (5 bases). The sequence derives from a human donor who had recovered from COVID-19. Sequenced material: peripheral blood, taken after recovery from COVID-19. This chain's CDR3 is CASSLTGTGTTEAFF. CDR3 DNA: TGTGCCAGCAGTTTGACCGGGACGGGTACTACTGAAGCTTTCTTT. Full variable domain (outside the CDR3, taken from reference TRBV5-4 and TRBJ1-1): ETGVTQSPTHLIKTRGQQVTLRCSSQSGHNTVSWYQQALGQGPQFIFQYYREEENGRGNFPPRFSGLQFPNYSSELNVNALELDDSALYLCASSLTGTGTTEAFFGQGTRLTVV.